A single sample is the source of the 10 T cell receptor beta chains below, sequenced in a study of vaccination effects on CD4 cells after COVID-19. TCRdb's table, derived via immunoSEQ multiplex PCR, lists solely in-frame clones and lacks some. In the table there are about 25,000 clones, around four fifths of which are singletons. Antigen-specific CD4+ T cell clonotypes were called by their expansion after viral peptide-pool culture in ViraFEST. It was after approximately 11 days of culture that CD4+ T cells were isolated. The vaccine given was either BNT162b2 or mRNA-1273, in two doses. These receptors' targets are unknown. This specimen consisted of CD4+ T cells from PBMCs cultured with HCoV-NL63 spike peptides, obtained after COVID-19 vaccination. These TCRs come from a human donor who received a COVID-19 vaccine.

The chain recombines TRBV6-5 with TRBJ1-6; D uncertain. V was cut by 5 bases and J by 8 bases, with 10 bases left in between. Germline V lookup: CDR1 MNHEY, CDR2 SVGAGI. This CDR3 is 13 amino acids long. CDR3 sequence reads: CASSPGLYSPLHF. CDR3 bases: TGTGCCAGCAGTCCGGGCCTATATTCACCCCTCCACTTT.

The table lists this clone with a count of one. The rearrangement uses TRBV7-8 and TRBJ2-1; D gene ambiguous. Trimming shortened V by 4 bases and J by 5 bases, and 15 bases separated the two germline ends. CDR3 length equals 15 residues. The germline CDR1 and CDR2 sequences are SGHVS and FQNEAQ. The CDR3 loop is CASSSRGRRNNEQFF. The CDR3 nucleotides are TGTGCCAGCAGCTCACGAGGCCGCCGTAACAATGAGCAGTTCTTC.

This chain links TRBV18 with TRBJ2-5, with D unresolved. Germline V gene data show CDR1 as KGHSH and CDR2 as LQKENI. Trimming took 2 bases from V and 2 from J, leaving 6 bases between them. The CDR3 spans 13 residues. The CDR3 bases are TGTGCCAGCTCACCAGTAATACAAGAGACCCAGTACTTC. This translates into CASSPVIQETQYF. The full variable domain, completed using reference TRBV18 and TRBJ2-5, is NAGVMQNPRHLVRRRGQEARLRCSPMKGHSHVYWYRQLPEEGLKFMVYLQKENIIDESGMPKERFSAEFPKEGPSILRIQQVVRGDSAAYFCASSPVIQETQYFGPGTRLLVL.

This clone showed up just once. The chain uses TRBV5-1 and TRBJ2-5; D unclear. CDR3 length equals 16 residues. From germline, CDR1 is SGHRS and CDR2 YFSETQ. V dropped 0 bases and J dropped 4 bases, with 16 bases sitting between them. The CDR3 here is CASSLGGWGNPETQYF. DNA of the CDR3: TGCGCCAGCAGCTTGGGGGGTTGGGGAAATCCAGAGACCCAGTACTTC.

The chain employs TRBV19 and TRBJ1-2; 7 bases are a match to TRBD1. V shed 10 bases and J 8 bases; nucleotides not matched to a gene: 16. CDR3 size: 14 residues. Germline CDR1 reads LNHDA; CDR2 reads SQIVND (reference sequence). The CDR3 reads CAKTPRDRGSGYTF. CDR3 DNA: TGTGCCAAAACCCCTCGGGACAGAGGCTCCGGCTACACCTTC. Full variable domain (rest looked up from reference TRBV19 and TRBJ1-2): DGGITQSPKYLFRKEGQNVTLSCEQNLNHDAMYWYRQDPGQGLRLIYYSQIVNDFQKGDIAEGYSVSREKKESFPLTVTSAQKNPTAFYLCAKTPRDRGSGYTFGSGTRLTVV.

This clone came up once. The chain links TRBV7-9 to TRBJ1-4; D not certain. Germline V gene sequence: CDR1 SEHNR, CDR2 FQNEAQ (reference sequence). The CDR3 is 13 residues long. V was cut by 2 bases and J by 8 bases, with 9 bases left in between. The CDR3 is CASSLSAGEKLFF. CDR3 DNA: TGTGCCAGCAGCTTATCAGCTGGCGAAAAACTGTTTTTT.

This clone was observed a handful of times. The chain joins TRBV28 to TRBJ1-6; weak D call: TRBD1 (5 bases). The CDR3 runs to 14 residues. Germline V gene data show CDR1 as MDHEN and CDR2 as SYDVKM. Trimming cost V 6 bases and J 10 bases, with 16 bases left between them. The CDR3 region has the DNA TGTGCCAGCAGCCTCCGGGACCGGGGGTCACCCCTCCACTTT. Translated: CASSLRDRGSPLHF.

This chain joins TRBV12-3 or TRBV12-4 and TRBJ1-2; no clear D gene. The CDR3 loop spans 13 amino acids. Trimming cost V 3 bases and J 3 bases, with 8 bases left between them. CDR3 in amino acids: CASSFTEHYGYTF. CDR3 DNA sequence: TGTGCCAGCAGTTTTACCGAACACTATGGCTACACCTTC.

This sequence joins TRBV28 and TRBJ1-5; no clear D gene. Germline assignment: CDR1 MDHEN and CDR2 SYDVKM. The CDR3 is 15 amino acids. The ends were cut back, 6 bases at V and 4 bases at J, with 16 bases in the middle. CDR3 region: CASSSRMAQNQPQHF. Written as DNA, the CDR3 is TGTGCCAGCAGCAGCAGGATGGCCCAGAATCAGCCCCAGCATTTT. Drawing the rest from reference TRBV28 and TRBJ1-5, the complete variable domain is DVKVTQSSRYLVKRTGEKVFLECVQDMDHENMFWYRQDPGLGLRLIYFSYDVKMKEKGDIPEGYSVSREKKERFSLILESASTNQTSMYLCASSSRMAQNQPQHFGDGTRLSIL.

The chain joins TRBV19 to TRBJ2-3; D is undetermined. V lost 5 bases and J 0 bases, leaving 18 bases between the germline ends. Germline values: CDR1 LNHDA, CDR2 SQIVND (reference sequence). The CDR3 is 17 residues long. CDR3 DNA: TGTGCCAGTAGTCTAAGGGAATCGGACGGAAGCACAGATACGCAGTATTTT. Protein: CASSLRESDGSTDTQYF.